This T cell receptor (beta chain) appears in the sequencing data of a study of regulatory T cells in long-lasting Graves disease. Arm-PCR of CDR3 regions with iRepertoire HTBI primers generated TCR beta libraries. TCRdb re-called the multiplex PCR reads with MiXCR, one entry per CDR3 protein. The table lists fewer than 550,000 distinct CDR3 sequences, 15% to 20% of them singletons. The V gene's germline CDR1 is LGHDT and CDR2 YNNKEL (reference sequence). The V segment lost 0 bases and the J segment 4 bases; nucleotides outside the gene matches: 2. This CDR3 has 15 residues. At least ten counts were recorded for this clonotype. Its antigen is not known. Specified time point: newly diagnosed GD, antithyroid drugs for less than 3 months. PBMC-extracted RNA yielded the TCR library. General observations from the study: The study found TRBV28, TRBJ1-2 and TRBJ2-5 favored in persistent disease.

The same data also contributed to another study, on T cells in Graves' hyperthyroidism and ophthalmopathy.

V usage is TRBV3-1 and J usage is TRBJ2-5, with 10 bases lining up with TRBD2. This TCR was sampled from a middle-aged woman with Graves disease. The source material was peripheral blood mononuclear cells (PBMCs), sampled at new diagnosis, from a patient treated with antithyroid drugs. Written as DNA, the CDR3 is TGTGCCAGCAGCCAAGAGGCTAGCGGGGGAGAGACCCAGTACTTC. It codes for CASSQEASGGETQYF.